This is a list of T cell receptor beta chains from one sample in a study of long-term antiretroviral therapy in people with HIV. TCRdb keeps only in-frame clones here, not all; method: immunoSEQ multiplex PCR. The sample lists around 30,000 clones, 95% occurring once. The starting material was unsorted PBMCs, obtained 5.3 years after starting antiretroviral therapy. These receptors all stem from a young man with HIV. Each CDR3 is given with its conserved first and last residue. A D gene is named only where the DNA matches it firmly.

V	J	D	DNA	CDR3
TRBV7-9	TRBJ1-1	NA	TGTGCCAGCAGCTTAGGACGGGGGACGAGTAAGAACACTGAAGCTTTCTTT	CASSLGRGTSKNTEAFF
TRBV7-9	TRBJ2-7	TRBD2	TGTGCCAGCAGCTCCCCCCACCTAGCGGGAGGGAACGAGCAGTACTTC	CASSSPHLAGGNEQYF
TRBV4-2	TRBJ2-3	NA	TGTGCCAGCAGCCAAGGGATAGGGGGGGGGCCGGCAGATACGCAGTATTTT	CASSQGIGGGPADTQYF
TRBV10-3	TRBJ2-7	NA	TGTGCCATCAGTGTCGGTTCCACAGGCCTAAGCTACGAGCAGTACTTC	CAISVGSTGLSYEQYF
TRBV5-1	TRBJ1-6	TRBD1	TGCGCCAGCAGCTTGGGTGACAGGGGTTCACCCCTCCACTTT	CASSLGDRGSPLHF
TRBV29-1	TRBJ1-1	NA	TGCAGCGTCTCCCCCGGGGGGCCGGAGACTGAAGCTTTCTTT	CSVSPGGPETEAFF
TRBV28	TRBJ2-5	TRBD2	TGTGCCAGCAGTCCGACTAGCGGGGGGCTGGGGACCCAGTACTTC	CASSPTSGGLGTQYF
TRBV5-1	TRBJ2-2	NA	TGCGCCAGCAGCTTACGGGGGAGCGGGACCGGGGAGCTGTTTTTT	CASSLRGSGTGELFF
TRBV10-1	TRBJ1-1	NA	TGCGCCAGCAGTGAGTCTTGGTCCACTGAAGCTTTCTTT	CASSESWSTEAFF
TRBV7-8	TRBJ2-5	NA	TGTGCCAGCAGCTTACGGAGGGCCAGAGGTTATGAGACCCAGTACTTC	CASSLRRARGYETQYF